The next 31 T cell receptor beta chains were all read from a single sample in a study of breast tumors, draining lymph nodes, adjacent tissues listed by TCRdb under 2016. The axillary draining lymph nodes of breast cancer patients were the source of the lymph node samples. To prepare the library, multiplex PCR was applied. The instrument given in TCRdb is Illumina HiSeq 2000. The public sequencing data were trimmed at Q25 with fastp and processed into clonotypes with MiXCR by TCRdb, which kept only in-frame beta chains. Records with the same CDR3 protein are collapsed into one entry carrying the most frequent genes and DNA. The sample contains fewer than 200,000 distinct CDR3 sequences, about 30% of them found a single time. Around 4.1% of the sample goes to the ten largest clones. Sequenced: axillary lymph node tissue. The receptors shown here come from a female donor with breast cancer. Some clones in this sample may be carry-over from other donors' samples.

This clonotype was observed many times. V and J are TRBV7-2 and TRBJ1-2; weak D call: TRBD1 (6 bases). This CDR3 is built from 14 residues. V was clipped by 2 bases and J by 5 bases, with 12 bases between them. From germline, CDR1 is SGHTA and CDR2 FQGNSA. The CDR3 coding sequence is TGTGCCAGCAGCTTATTTCAGGGGCAATATGGCTACACCTTC. It specifies CASSLFQGQYGYTF.

Of note for this clonotype: A read error may be the cause here, since a much bigger clone is one base away. The CDR3 region is CAWSVRVWGPNEKLVF. CDR3 DNA sequence: TGTGCCTGGAGTGTACGAGTCTGGGGACCTAATGAAAAACTGGTTTTT. V gene TRBV30 combines with J gene TRBJ1-4; tentative D call: TRBD1 (5 bases). This CDR3 has 16 amino acids. Germline CDR1 and CDR2: GTSNPN and SVGIG (reference sequence).

This clonotype was seen repeatedly, ten times or more. The chain is built from TRBV5-6 and TRBJ1-2; possible D gene TRBD1, 5 bases. V was cut by 4 bases and J by 1 base, with 17 bases left in between. CDR1 and CDR2 from the germline V gene are SGHDT and YYEEEE. The CDR3 has 16 residues. CDR3 DNA sequence: TGTGCCAGCAGCCCGGGGACGATGGCTGGTAACTATGGCTACACCTTC. Amino acids: CASSPGTMAGNYGYTF. Full variable domain (outside the CDR3, taken from reference TRBV5-6 and TRBJ1-2): DAGVTQSPTHLIKTRGQQVTLRCSPKSGHDTVSWYQQALGQGPQFIFQYYEEEERQRGNFPDRFSGHQFPNYSSELNVNALLLGDSALYLCASSPGTMAGNYGYTFGSGTRLTVV.

This clonotype was detected many times. The chain carries TRBV4-2 and TRBJ2-1, with a possible D match to TRBD1 (6 bases). Germline V gene sequence: CDR1 LGHNA, CDR2 YNFKEQ. CDR3 size: 16 residues. The V end was cut by 4 bases, the J end by 6 bases, with 19 bases between. CDR3 DNA: TGTGCCAGCAGCCGAACAGGGACCGGGGTATTCAATGAGCAGTTCTTC. Protein sequence: CASSRTGTGVFNEQFF.

Comment on this clonotype: Being one base from a much bigger clone, this may be a read error. The chain couples TRBV11-1 to TRBJ2-1, with D possibly TRBD2 on 7 matching bases. CDR1 SGHAT and CDR2 FQDESV come from the germline V gene (reference sequence). The CDR3 is made up of 15 amino acids. V was pared by 7 bases and J by 6 bases, with 19 bases between. The CDR3 DNA reads TGTGCCAGCATCCGGGGGGCAGGGTCTGGCAATGAGCAGTTCTTC. It codes for CASIRGAGSGNEQFF.

The chain recombines TRBV27 with TRBJ2-3, with 9 bases aligning to TRBD2. The CDR3 runs to 16 residues. Looked up from germline, CDR1 is MNHEY and CDR2 is SMNVEV (reference sequence). V lost 4 bases, J lost 5 bases, and 10 bases stayed unmatched. The CDR3 region has the DNA TGTGCCAGCAGTTACCGGGGGACTAGCATAGAAGATACGCAGTATTTT. It codes for CASSYRGTSIEDTQYF.

This clonotype came up many times. The chain links TRBV7-9 to TRBJ2-7; 9 bases are shared with TRBD2. CDR1 is SEHNR, CDR2 FQNEAQ, per germline (reference sequence). The CDR3 has 15 amino acids. The ends lost 3 bases at V and 4 bases at J; junction bases unmatched: 7. The CDR3 coding sequence is TGTGCCAGCAGCTTCGGGGCGGGGGGGCTGTACGAGCAGTACTTC. This translates into CASSFGAGGLYEQYF.

This clonotype was observed many times. This sequence joins TRBV12-3 or TRBV12-4 and TRBJ1-2, with D perhaps TRBD1 (5 bases). The CDR3 has 13 residues. V lost 6 bases and J lost 14, with 22 bases in between. Written as DNA, the CDR3 is TGTGCCAGCAGCGGATCAAATCCGAAAACAGGAACCTTC. This sequence encodes CASSGSNPKTGTF.

The rearrangement uses TRBV7-2 and TRBJ2-1, with TRBD2 identical over 10 bases. V was clipped by 1 base and J by 6 bases; unmatched bases: 15. There are 19 residues in the CDR3. CDR1 is SGHTA and CDR2 is FQGNSA in the germline V gene. CDR3: CASSLVGTGRLAGANEQFF. The CDR3 coding sequence is TGTGCCAGCAGCTTAGTTGGGACAGGACGGCTAGCGGGAGCCAATGAGCAGTTCTTC.

This clonotype was observed at least ten times. The chain uses TRBV30 and TRBJ1-5; D uncertain. Per germline, CDR1 GTSNPN and CDR2 SVGIG (reference sequence). This CDR3 is 15 amino acids long. Trimming took off 7 bases at V and 0 bases at J, with 16 bases between the two ends. CDR3 sequence reads: CASNPAGYSNQPQHF. The CDR3 region has the DNA TGTGCCTCCAACCCCGCGGGGTATAGCAATCAGCCCCAGCATTTT.

This clonotype was observed at least ten times. Written as DNA, the CDR3 is TGTGCCAGCAAGAAATCGGAGTACTCCTACAATGAGCAGTTCTTC. Its translation is CASKKSEYSYNEQFF. This chain joins TRBV5-8 and TRBJ2-1; the D is unclear. Trimming left V 6 bases short and J 0 bases short, with 13 bases between. CDR1 SGHTS and CDR2 YDEGEE come from the germline V gene. The CDR3 runs to 15 residues.

The chain recombines TRBV2 with TRBJ1-4; 9 bases line up with TRBD1. The tail of the sequence fits TRBJ1-1 better, so the J call may be wrong. This CDR3 region has 15 residues. Germline CDR1 and CDR2: SNHLY and FYNNEI. The CDR3 DNA reads TGTGCCAGCAGCCGACAGGGGGGGTTGAACACTGAAGCTTTCTTT. This codes for CASSRQGGLNTEAFF.

By share, this clonotype counts as medium-sized (0.01 to 0.1%). This chain uses TRBV5-8 with TRBJ1-4, with 7 bases lining up with TRBD1. Germline CDR1 and CDR2: SGHTS and YDEGEE. The CDR3 length is 15 residues. V was pared by 3 bases and J by 6 bases, with 8 bases of the junction left unmatched. The CDR3 DNA reads as TGTGCCAGCAGCTCCAACAGGGGAATTGATGAAAAACTGTTTTTT. Its translation: CASSSNRGIDEKLFF.

This clonotype was counted many times. The chain employs TRBV7-2 and TRBJ2-1, with 9 bases fitting TRBD2. The V and J ends lost 4 bases and 3 bases, in that order; junction bases with no gene match: 1. The CDR3 has 14 amino acids. Germline lookup yields CDR1 SGHTA and CDR2 FQGNSA. Here the CDR3 reads CASSYSGSYNEQFF. In nucleotides, the CDR3 is TGTGCCAGCAGCTATAGCGGGAGCTACAATGAGCAGTTCTTC. Full variable domain (missing parts from reference TRBV7-2 and TRBJ2-1): GAGVSQSPSNKVTEKGKDVELRCDPISGHTALYWYRQSLGQGLEFLIYFQGNSAPDKSGLPSDRFSAERTGGSVSTLTIQRTQQEDSAVYLCASSYSGSYNEQFFGPGTRLTVL.

This clonotype has ten or more counts. The chain recombines TRBV19 with TRBJ2-1; the match to TRBD2 covers 13 bases. The CDR3 covers 17 residues. Germline trimming cut 7 bases from V and 0 bases from J; bases unmatched to any gene: 6. Germline CDR1 reads LNHDA; CDR2 reads SQIVND (reference sequence). This CDR3 reads CASTRLAGGSSYNEQFF. The CDR3 nucleotides read TGTGCCAGTACGCGACTAGCGGGGGGAAGCTCCTACAATGAGCAGTTCTTC.

This clonotype was recorded at least ten times. This chain joins TRBV2 and TRBJ2-7, with 10 bases matching TRBD2. The junction had 11 bases not matched to a gene; V was cut back by 8 bases and J by 7 bases. The CDR3 is 14 amino acids. Germline V gene sequence: CDR1 SNHLY, CDR2 FYNNEI. CDR3 sequence reads: CASADLAGVGEQYF. In nucleotides, the CDR3 is TGTGCCAGCGCAGATCTAGCGGGAGTAGGGGAGCAGTACTTC.

A word on this clonotype: Mismatch with germline at one junction end may stem from a read error. This sequence joins TRBV6-5 and TRBJ1-6; D not resolved. Germline V gives CDR1 MNHEY, CDR2 SVGAGI. CDR3 size: 15 residues. The CDR3 spells CASSHSGHYNSPLHF. The DNA of the CDR3 is TGTGCCAGCAGTCACTCTGGGCACTATAATTCACCCCTCCACTTT.

This chain connects TRBV6-1 to TRBJ1-3, with TRBD1 as a possible D gene (6 bases). V lost 9 bases, J lost 8 bases, and 20 bases lay in between. CDR1 is MNHNS, CDR2 SASEGT, per germline. This CDR3 spans 14 amino acids. The CDR3 sequence is CASLRGGLGDTIYF. CDR3 DNA: TGTGCCAGTCTCAGGGGAGGCTTGGGAGACACCATATATTTT.

The V call is TRBV29-1, the J call TRBJ1-1; D is unresolved. The CDR3 length is 10 residues. Germline V lookup: CDR1 SQVTM, CDR2 ANQGSEA. Trimming removed 6 bases at V and 2 bases at J, with 4 bases between. In DNA form, the CDR3 reads TGCAGCGTGGGAAACACTGAAGCTTTCTTT. It specifies CSVGNTEAFF.

In its sample, this clonotype was seen many times. V and J are TRBV9 and TRBJ2-5, with a weak D call TRBD1 (5 bases). V lost 0 bases, J lost 1 base, and 13 bases lay in between. The CDR3 runs to 16 residues. CDR1 and CDR2 from the germline V gene are SGDLS and YYNGEE. CDR3 sequence: CASSVGVAGIQETQYF. The CDR3 nucleotides are TGTGCCAGCAGCGTAGGAGTTGCAGGGATCCAAGAGACCCAGTACTTC.

The chain recombines TRBV5-1 with TRBJ1-2, with a tentative D call TRBD1 (5 bases). The length of the CDR3 is 15 residues. Germline V gives CDR1 SGHRS, CDR2 YFSETQ. With 4 bases removed from V and 5 bases from J, the gap between germline ends came to 18 bases. The CDR3 coding sequence is TGCGCCAGCAGCCTGACTAGCGGGGGAACTTATGGCTACACCTTC. As protein: CASSLTSGGTYGYTF.

As regards this clonotype: With a much larger clone just one base away, this may be a read error. CDR3 amino acids: CASSLGPTGLEQYF. The CDR3 bases are TGTGCCAGCAGCTTGGGACCCACGGGCCTCGAGCAGTACTTC. This chain connects TRBV5-5 to TRBJ2-7; D not resolved. Trimming removed 0 bases at V and 6 bases at J, with 13 bases between. The CDR3 is made up of 14 amino acids. Germline lookup yields CDR1 SGHKS and CDR2 YYEKEE (reference sequence).

In regard to this clonotype: This could be a read error, since a much larger clone is one nucleotide away. The rearrangement joins TRBV19 to TRBJ1-2, with TRBD1 identical over 8 bases. Germline loops: CDR1 LNHDA, CDR2 SQIVND (reference sequence). The CDR3 spans 16 residues. CDR3 DNA: TGTGCCAGTAGTATTCCCCGGGACAGGAGAATCTATGGCCACACCTTC. Its translation is CASSIPRDRRIYGHTF.

This chain joins TRBV11-2 and TRBJ2-1; 7 nucleotides agree with TRBD2. The CDR3 length is 12 residues. From germline, CDR1 is SGHAT and CDR2 FQNNGV. J was trimmed by 14 bases and V by 5 bases; bases with no gene match: 9. The CDR3 coding sequence is TGTGCCAGCAGCCTCCACTGGGAGGGAGAGTTCTTC. Residues: CASSLHWEGEFF.

With respect to this clonotype: This sequence may be a read error, since a much larger clone differs from it by one base. The V and J genes are TRBV3-1 and TRBJ1-2, with D perhaps TRBD1 (6 bases). The CDR3 length is 12 residues. Germline V gene data show CDR1 as LGHDT and CDR2 as YNNKEL (reference sequence). CDR3: CASSQQGKLYAF. CDR3 DNA sequence: TGTGCCAGCAGCCAACAGGGGAAACTCTACGCCTTC.

The J gene is TRBJ2-7, the V gene TRBV6-2 or TRBV6-3; the match to TRBD2 covers 8 bases. The CDR3 runs to 13 residues. The germline gives CDR1 MNHEY, CDR2 SVGEGT. Trimming took 8 bases from V and 1 from J; bases not matched to a gene: 4. The DNA of the CDR3 is TGTGCCAGCTACGGGGGGGAGTCCTACGAGCAGTACTTC. This translates into CASYGGESYEQYF.

On this clonotype itself: This clone may be a read error of a much larger clone one base away. CDR3 DNA sequence: TGTGCCAGCAGCTTAGGTACAACTAGCGGGGGGTTGGATCCGCAGTATTTT. Its protein product is CASSLGTTSGGLDPQYF. The V call is TRBV7-9, the J call TRBJ2-3; 12 bases map to TRBD2. This CDR3 comprises 17 residues. Germline trimming cut 1 base from V and 10 bases from J; bases unmatched to any gene: 12. Germline V CDR1 and CDR2: SEHNR, FQNEAQ (reference sequence).

This clonotype was observed a handful of times. This chain connects TRBV6-1 to TRBJ2-1, with TRBD2 matching over 7 bases. There are 16 residues in the CDR3. The V gene's germline CDR1 is MNHNS and CDR2 SASEGT. The V and J ends lost 0 bases and 3 bases, in that order; junction bases with no gene match: 5. The CDR3 sequence: CASSEASSGDYNEQFF. The CDR3 nucleotides read TGTGCCAGCAGTGAAGCTTCTAGCGGAGACTACAATGAGCAGTTCTTC.

This clonotype showed up many times. This sequence joins TRBV9 and TRBJ2-7; D is unclear. Trimming removed 1 base from V and 2 bases from J, with 13 bases in between. CDR1 and CDR2 (germline): SGDLS, YYNGEE. The CDR3 contains 15 residues. The CDR3 spells CASSVSTDGAYEQYF. CDR3 in DNA: TGTGCCAGCAGCGTATCAACAGATGGGGCCTACGAGCAGTACTTC.

This clonotype has at least ten counts. This chain joins TRBV18 and TRBJ2-7; TRBD2 aligns across 9 bases. Trimming removed 3 bases from V and 1 base from J; junction bases left unmatched: 7. Per germline, CDR1 KGHSH and CDR2 LQKENI. The CDR3 spans 16 residues. CDR3 in amino acids: CASSPLRAGGSYEQYF. CDR3 DNA sequence: TGTGCCAGCTCACCCCTCCGAGCGGGGGGTTCCTACGAGCAGTACTTC. The entire variable domain, with the rest obtained from reference TRBV18 and TRBJ2-7, is as follows: NAGVMQNPRHLVRRRGQEARLRCSPMKGHSHVYWYRQLPEEGLKFMVYLQKENIIDESGMPKERFSAEFPKEGPSILRIQQVVRGDSAAYFCASSPLRAGGSYEQYFGPGTRLTVT.

A few counts support this clonotype. The gene calls are TRBV6-2 or TRBV6-3 and TRBJ2-7; 8 nucleotides align to TRBD1. The CDR3 covers 13 residues. CDR1 and CDR2 from the germline V gene are MNHEY and SVGEGT. This CDR3 is CATGDDRGYEQYF. The CDR3 DNA follows: TGTGCGACGGGGGACGACAGGGGCTACGAGCAGTACTTC.